A single T cell receptor (beta chain) is shown here with its context. Its antigen is not known. The CDR3 spans 16 residues. Germline trimming cut 1 base from V and 7 bases from J; bases unmatched to any gene: 10. The germline V gene has CDR1 KGHSH and CDR2 LQKENI. Sequenced by immunoSEQ multiplex PCR; TCRdb stores in-frame clones only, minus some. The repertoire holds more than 55,000 clones, with nearly 90% as singletons. These data originate in a study of OX40 agonist ivuxolimab in advanced cancers. Study at large: Partial responses occurred in Three dose-escalation patients, one with hepatocellular carcinoma and two with cutaneous melanoma. General study results and limits: Partial responders at 0.1-3.0 mg/kg had among the lowest clonal expansion. Clones of CD4+ and CD8+ blood T cells grew by week 6 at doses of 0.1 to 3.0 mg/kg. No antigen was identified for the clonally expanded peripheral T cells.

The J gene is TRBJ2-1, the V gene TRBV18, with 7 bases matching TRBD1. The specimen comprised CD4+ or CD8+ T cells sorted from blood, sampled in a trial of the OX40 agonist ivuxolimab. This clonotype originated in an adult with an advanced solid tumor such as melanoma, head and neck, liver or kidney cancer. The chain's CDR3 is CASSPQQTTGNNEQFF. CDR3 nucleotides: TGTGCCAGCTCACCACAGCAGACGACAGGGAATAATGAGCAGTTCTTC.